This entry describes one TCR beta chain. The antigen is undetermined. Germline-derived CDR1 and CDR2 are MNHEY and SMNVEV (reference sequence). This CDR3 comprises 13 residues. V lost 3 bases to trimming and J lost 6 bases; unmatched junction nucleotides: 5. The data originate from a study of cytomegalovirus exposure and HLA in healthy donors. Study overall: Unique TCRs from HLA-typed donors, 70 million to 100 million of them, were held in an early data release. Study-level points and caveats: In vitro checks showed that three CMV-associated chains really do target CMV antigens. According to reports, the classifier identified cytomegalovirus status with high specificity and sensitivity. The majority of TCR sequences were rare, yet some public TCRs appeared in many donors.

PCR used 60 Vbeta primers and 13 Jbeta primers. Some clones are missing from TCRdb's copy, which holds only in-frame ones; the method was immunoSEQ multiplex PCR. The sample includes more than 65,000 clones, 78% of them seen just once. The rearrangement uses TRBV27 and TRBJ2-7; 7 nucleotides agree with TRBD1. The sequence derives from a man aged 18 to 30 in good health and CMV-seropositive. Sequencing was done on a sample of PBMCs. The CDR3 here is CASSFLQGFEQYF. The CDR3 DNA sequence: TGTGCCAGCAGTTTCCTACAGGGGTTCGAGCAGTACTTC.